This T cell receptor (beta chain) is drawn from a study of regulatory T cells. Note on this clone: As yet, its antigen is unknown.

Amplification used 52 TRBV primers and 13 TRBJ primers. This table comes from immunoSEQ multiplex PCR, and its TCRdb copy is limited to in-frame clones, with some not included. The sample yields approximately 9,000 clones, over 75% seen once. Study results and limitations: Shannon entropy was nonsignificantly lower in patient CD8+ T cells than control CD8+ cells.

Germline V gene lookup returns CDR1 MNHNS and CDR2 SASEGT. The CDR3 loop spans 15 amino acids. V was cut by 1 base and J by 0 bases, with 10 bases left in between. V usage is TRBV6-1 and J usage is TRBJ2-7, with D tentatively TRBD1 (5 bases). This sequence originates from a person between 18 and 35 years old with CD3G deficiency. The sequenced material came from CD8+ T cells sorted from blood. DNA for the CDR3: TGTGCCAGCAGTGAAGGACAGCTCCCCTCCTACGAGCAGTACTTC. Its protein product is CASSEGQLPSYEQYF.